What follows describes a single T cell receptor (beta chain). Trimming cost V 4 bases and J 0 bases, with 11 bases left between them. The CDR3 loop spans 15 amino acids. Germline CDR1 SGHRS, CDR2 YFSETQ. The repertoire was sequenced with immunoSEQ multiplex PCR; TCRdb's copy has only in-frame clones and lacks some. The repertoire holds hundreds of thousands of clones, 88% seen once, with 0.0095% to 0.013% in the top ten. This sample is part of a study of shared T cell receptors in the human thymus. These data were likewise used in another study, on human thymus T cells. Per that paper: The donor group consisted of healthy Finnish infants who were having corrective surgery for congenital heart defects. Resections were taken during corrective heart surgery, and the thymus tissue came from these. Related research described strongly overlapping thymic repertoires in unrelated people.

This TCR was recovered from a boy in the first two years of life with a congenital heart defect. Sequenced: thymocytes. This sequence joins TRBV5-1 and TRBJ2-1; unclear D gene. In nucleotides, the CDR3 is TGCGCCAGCAGCCCGAGTAGATACTCCTACAATGAGCAGTTCTTC. Amino acid sequence: CASSPSRYSYNEQFF.